This is a list of T cell receptor beta chains from one sample in a study of blood T cell repertoires in COVID-19. The method was immunoSEQ multiplex PCR; TCRdb's version includes in-frame clones alone and lacks a portion of them. The table lists tens of thousands of clones, around 82% of them singletons. The sample comprised peripheral blood. The receptors were sampled from a man aged 50 or older with active or convalescent COVID-19. Each CDR3 is given with its conserved first and last residue. D genes are given only for firm matches. For some rows the clone size is stated as once, few or many, or as a class when expanded; others skip it.

.	TRBJ2-1	TRBD1	TRBV6-5	15	TGTGCCAGCAGCGTGGACAGGGGGCGGTGGAATGAGCAGTTCTTC	CASSVDRGRWNEQFF
.	TRBJ2-1	.	TRBV23-1	13	TGCGCCAGCAAGACAGGTAGCTACAATGAGCAGTTCTTC	CASKTGSYNEQFF
.	TRBJ1-5	.	TRBV6-5	13	TGTGCCAGCAGCCCCGGGGTCAATCAGCCCCAGCATTTT	CASSPGVNQPQHF
.	TRBJ1-6	.	TRBV18	14	TGTGCCAGCTCACCACCCCCAGTAAATTCACCCCTCCACTTT	CASSPPPVNSPLHF
.	TRBJ2-7	TRBD1	TRBV28	15	TGTGCCAGCAGTTCCGGGACAGGGGGACCCTACGAGCAGTACTTC	CASSSGTGGPYEQYF
once	TRBJ2-6	.	TRBV10-1	16	TGCGCCAGCAGTGGAGGCGGGCACTCTGGGGCCAACGTCCTGACTTTC	CASSGGGHSGANVLTF
.	TRBJ2-2	TRBD1	TRBV6-1	15	TGTGCCAGCAGTGAAACGAGGGGGCCGGGCGGGGAGCTGTTTTTT	CASSETRGPGGELFF
.	TRBJ2-1	.	TRBV3-1/TRBV3-2	11	TGTGCCAGCAGCTCCGGGACTCGGCAGTTCTTC	CASSSGTRQFF
.	TRBJ1-6	.	TRBV27	16	TGTGCCAGCAGAACGACGGGAATATCCTATAATTCACCCCTCCACTTT	CASRTTGISYNSPLHF
.	TRBJ1-1	.	TRBV19	14	TGTGCCAGTAGTATTGCGGGGTTGAACACTGAAGCTTTCTTT	CASSIAGLNTEAFF
.	TRBJ2-5	TRBD1	TRBV5-1	14	TGCGCCAGCAGCAAGGGACAGGCCCGGGAGACCCAGTACTTC	CASSKGQARETQYF
.	TRBJ1-2	.	TRBV19	14	TGTGCCAGTAGTACCCCTGACAGTAGCCATGGCTACACCTTC	CASSTPDSSHGYTF
.	TRBJ2-3	TRBD2	TRBV18	16	TGTGCCAGCTCCCTTCTAGCGGGGGGTAGCACAGATACGCAGTATTTT	CASSLLAGGSTDTQYF
once	TRBJ2-1	.	TRBV2	13	TGTGCCAGCAGCGGGACATTTTACAATGAGCAGTTCTTC	CASSGTFYNEQFF
.	TRBJ2-7	TRBD1	TRBV5-3	17	TGTGCCAGAAGCTTGAGGAGTTGGGACAGGGGCGCCTACGAGCAGTACTTC	CARSLRSWDRGAYEQYF
.	TRBJ2-2	.	TRBV5-1	16	TGCGCCAGCAGCCCGGTCGGGGGTCCTGCCACCGGGGAGCTGTTTTTT	CASSPVGGPATGELFF
.	TRBJ2-1	TRBD2	TRBV7-2	16	TGTGCCAGCAGCTTAGGGCTAGCGGGGGGGCCCCGCGAGCAGTTCTTC	CASSLGLAGGPREQFF
.	TRBJ2-3	.	TRBV9	15	TGTGCCAGCAGCGTACGGGGACAAAGCACAGATACGCAGTATTTT	CASSVRGQSTDTQYF
.	TRBJ1-6	.	TRBV3-1/TRBV3-2	14	TGTGCCAGCAGCCCCGAGCACAGGAATTCACCCCTCCACTTT	CASSPEHRNSPLHF
.	TRBJ2-5	TRBD1	TRBV7-8	13	TGTGCCAGCAGCCCAGGGGGACGTGAGACCCAGTACTTC	CASSPGGRETQYF
.	TRBJ1-1	.	TRBV29-1	13	TGCAGCGTTAACACGGGAGGGAACACTGAAGCTTTCTTT	CSVNTGGNTEAFF
.	TRBJ1-5	.	TRBV28	13	TGTGTCGCTGGGGCCAATAGCAATCAGCCCCAGCATTTT	CVAGANSNQPQHF
.	TRBJ2-1	TRBD2	TRBV27	16	TGTGCCAGCAGCTCCTACAGCGGGGGGGCCAACAATGAGCAGTTCTTC	CASSSYSGGANNEQFF
once	TRBJ1-5	TRBD1	TRBV6-2/TRBV6-3	16	TGTGCCAGCAGTTACTCGGGGACAGGATTTTATCAGCCCCAGCATTTT	CASSYSGTGFYQPQHF
once	TRBJ2-2	.	TRBV10-3	13	TGTGCCTCTCGGGACATGAACACCGGGGAGCTGTTTTTT	CASRDMNTGELFF